This T cell receptor beta chain was captured in a study of blood T cell repertoires in COVID-19. Background on the study: The United States, Italy and Spain were the sources of the acute and convalescent COVID-19 samples. PBMCs, B-cell-depleted T cells, or T cells provided the cDNA or gDNA that made up the material.

Germline CDR1 LNHDA, CDR2 SQIVND (reference sequence). This CDR3 is built from 16 residues. V lost 1 base to trimming and J lost 0 bases, with 13 bases between them. Original handling: Amplified reference gene primers provided the basis for estimating nucleated cell counts. Method: immunoSEQ multiplex PCR; TCRdb's copy keeps in-frame clones and lacks some. That table furnishes V, J and clone size, whereas the DNA furnished D and trimming. The sample yields about 140,000 clones, roughly 83% seen once. Donors were grouped by their self-reported clinical history. This sequence was found in an older man who had been exposed to COVID-19. The chain uses TRBV19 and TRBJ2-7; D possibly corresponds to TRBD2 (6 bases). Sequences were obtained from PBMCs or T cells enriched from blood (not recorded which). Here the CDR3 DNA reads TGTGCCAGTAGTATAGGAGGAGGGCAGAGCTCCTACGAGCAGTACTTC. Translated, it gives CASSIGGGQSSYEQYF.